These T cell receptor beta chains were read from a single sample in a study of identical twins. TCRdb passed the 5' RACE reads through MiXCR, listing each CDR3 protein once. Among fewer than 800,000 distinct CDR3 sequences listed, just over 7% were seen once. The same sample was also used in a study of yellow fever vaccine responses in identical twins.

What was sequenced was PBMCs. The receptor source for this set is a woman in her late teens or twenties in good health. Each CDR3 is given with its conserved first and last residue. Fields, in order: V gene, clone size, D gene, CDR3 length, J gene, CDR3 protein, CDR3 DNA. A D gene is named only where the DNA matches it firmly. A row's size may be missing; if present it is once, few, many or a size class.

>TRBV20-1|-|-|12|TRBJ1-2
CSARLIPDGYTF
TGCAGTGCTAGACTGATCCCCGATGGCTACACCTTC
>TRBV12-3/TRBV12-4|many|TRBD2|15|TRBJ2-2
CASSPSGRETGELFF
TGTGCCAGCAGCCCTAGCGGGAGGGAAACCGGGGAGCTGTTTTTT
>TRBV29-1|few|-|14|TRBJ1-5
CSVGDGTGGQPQHF
TGCAGCGTTGGGGACGGGACCGGCGGTCAGCCCCAGCATTTT
>TRBV6-1|many|-|17|TRBJ2-3
CASSELIGGRSTDTQYF
TGTGCCAGCAGTGAACTTATCGGGGGAAGAAGCACAGATACGCAGTATTTT
>TRBV5-6|few|TRBD2|17|TRBJ2-1
CASSGWVAGDILLEQFF
TGTGCCAGCAGCGGGTGGGTAGCGGGAGATATCCTACTTGAGCAGTTCTTC
>TRBV28|many|-|15|TRBJ2-7
CASSSPAADHYEQYF
TGTGCCAGCAGTTCACCGGCGGCAGACCACTACGAGCAGTACTTC
>TRBV12-3/TRBV12-4|few|-|15|TRBJ2-1
CASSPESRPSNEQFF
TGTGCCAGCAGCCCCGAGTCGAGACCCTCCAATGAGCAGTTCTTC
>TRBV20-1|many|TRBD1|15|TRBJ2-1
CSAFSRDSFYNEQFF
TGCAGTGCCTTCAGCCGGGACAGTTTTTACAATGAGCAGTTCTTC
>TRBV6-1|many|TRBD1|13|TRBJ2-2
CASQQGKTGELFF
TGTGCCAGCCAACAGGGGAAGACCGGGGAGCTGTTTTTT
>TRBV29-1|-|TRBD2|20|TRBJ2-3
CSVAGLLVAGGPFSTDTQYF
TGCAGCGTTGCGGGACTTCTCGTAGCGGGGGGTCCATTTAGCACAGATACGCAGTATTTT
>TRBV11-2|few|-|15|TRBJ2-1
CASSPEGKPYNEQFF
TGTGCCAGCAGCCCCGAGGGGAAGCCCTACAATGAGCAGTTCTTC
>TRBV12-3/TRBV12-4|many|-|12|TRBJ1-5
CASTLGVGPQHF
TGTGCCAGCACCCTGGGGGTAGGGCCCCAGCATTTT
>TRBV5-1|many|TRBD2|14|TRBJ2-3
CASSVASGGDTQYF
TGCGCCAGCAGCGTCGCTAGCGGGGGAGATACGCAGTATTTT
>TRBV11-2|few|TRBD1|14|TRBJ1-2
CASSPSGTDYGYTF
TGTGCCAGCAGCCCATCCGGGACAGACTATGGCTACACCTTC
>TRBV2|-|-|13|TRBJ1-6
CASRDILNSPLHF
TGTGCCAGCAGGGACATACTCAATTCACCCCTCCACTTT
>TRBV7-8|few|-|17|TRBJ1-6
CASSLESSGHILLSLHF
TGTGCCAGCAGCTTAGAATCGTCGGGCCATATCCTTTTATCCCTCCACTTT
>TRBV6-5|-|-|14|TRBJ1-1
CASSYVGENTEAFF
TGTGCCAGCAGTTACGTGGGGGAGAACACTGAAGCTTTCTTT
>TRBV20-1|-|-|13|TRBJ1-2
CSASHGANYGYTF
TGCAGTGCTTCGCACGGAGCTAACTATGGCTACACCTTC
>TRBV20-1|-|TRBD2|15|TRBJ2-3
CSAPRTSGVRDTQYF
TGCAGTGCTCCCAGGACTAGCGGGGTTCGAGATACGCAGTATTTT
>TRBV3-1|-|TRBD1|20|TRBJ2-5
CASSQVLPTSDRGSRETQYF
TGTGCCAGCAGCCAAGTTCTCCCGACATCAGACAGGGGGTCAAGAGAGACCCAGTACTTC
>TRBV7-9|-|-|14|TRBJ2-1
CASSPSVANNEQFF
TGTGCCAGCAGCCCTTCGGTAGCGAACAATGAGCAGTTCTTC
>TRBV12-3/TRBV12-4|many|-|13|TRBJ1-1
CASSSDGGTEAFF
TGTGCCAGCAGTTCGGATGGGGGCACTGAAGCTTTCTTT
>TRBV28|few|-|12|TRBJ2-7
CASSSLPGPHHF
TGTGCCAGCAGTTCGCTACCGGGACCTCATCACTTC
>TRBV11-2|few|TRBD2|18|TRBJ2-7
CASSLEPGLAGRGYEQYF
TGTGCCAGCAGCTTAGAACCGGGACTAGCGGGAAGGGGCTACGAGCAGTACTTC
>TRBV6-2/TRBV6-3|few|TRBD2|16|TRBJ2-3
CASSYSRLAGSDTQYF
TGTGCCAGCAGTTACTCAAGACTAGCAGGTTCAGATACGCAGTATTTT
>TRBV7-9|-|TRBD1|15|TRBJ2-5
CASSLADRGPETQYF
TGTGCCAGCAGCTTAGCGGACAGGGGGCCAGAGACCCAGTACTTC
>TRBV14|few|TRBD2|17|TRBJ2-2
CASSQVERGHNTGELFF
TGTGCCAGCAGCCAAGTTGAGCGGGGGCATAACACCGGGGAGCTGTTTTTT
>TRBV12-3/TRBV12-4|few|TRBD1|14|TRBJ2-2
CANRAGGNTGELFF
TGTGCCAACCGGGCAGGGGGAAACACCGGGGAGCTGTTTTTT
>TRBV4-1|many|TRBD1|15|TRBJ2-1
CASSQDPRGSLEQFF
TGCGCCAGCAGCCAAGATCCCAGGGGGTCACTTGAGCAGTTCTTC
>TRBV7-9|many|-|14|TRBJ2-2
CASSSPGGTGELFF
TGTGCCAGCAGCTCCCCCGGGGGAACCGGGGAGCTGTTTTTT
>TRBV25-1|-|-|14|TRBJ2-1
CASRDSQVYNEQFF
TGTGCCAGCAGGGACTCTCAAGTCTACAATGAGCAGTTCTTC
>TRBV20-1|-|-|15|TRBJ1-1
CSARGGARQPSEAFF
TGCAGTGCTAGAGGGGGAGCAAGACAACCCAGTGAAGCTTTCTTT
>TRBV4-2|few|TRBD2|17|TRBJ2-6
CASSRERLATGANVLTF
TGTGCCAGCAGCCGAGAGCGACTAGCGACCGGGGCCAACGTCCTGACTTTC
>TRBV9|-|TRBD1|15|TRBJ2-1
CASSTAGGTYNEQFF
TGTGCCAGCAGCACCGCAGGGGGCACCTACAATGAGCAGTTCTTC
>TRBV11-3|few|-|16|TRBJ2-1
CASSEPGTNSYNEQFF
TGTGCCAGCAGCGAGCCCGGGACAAACTCCTACAATGAGCAGTTCTTC
>TRBV29-1|many|-|13|TRBJ2-5
CSLRRQAQETQYF
TGCAGCTTGAGGCGACAGGCCCAAGAGACCCAGTACTTC
>TRBV5-1|-|-|15|TRBJ2-3
CASSLALGTTDTQYF
TGCGCCAGCAGCTTGGCGTTGGGGACCACAGATACGCAGTATTTT
>TRBV6-1|-|TRBD1|17|TRBJ2-5
CASSETETGHYQETQYF
TGTGCCAGCAGTGAAACAGAGACAGGGCATTACCAAGAGACCCAGTACTTC
>TRBV4-2|once|-|14|TRBJ2-3
CAGSTGLSTDTQYF
TGTGCCGGCAGCACGGGACTCAGCACAGATACGCAGTATTTT
>TRBV20-1|-|TRBD2|15|TRBJ2-3
CSATRTSGKTDTQYF
TGCAGTGCCACTAGGACTAGCGGGAAGACAGATACGCAGTATTTT
>TRBV11-3|-|-|13|TRBJ2-4
CASTRSSQNIQYF
TGTGCCAGCACTCGGAGCTCCCAAAACATTCAGTACTTC
>TRBV18|-|TRBD1|15|TRBJ2-5
CASSDRSPSQETQYF
TGTGCCAGCTCGGACAGGAGCCCCTCACAAGAGACCCAGTACTTC
>TRBV5-1|few|-|16|TRBJ2-5
CASSLNVGGIQETQYF
TGCGCCAGCAGCTTGAATGTAGGGGGTATCCAAGAGACCCAGTACTTC
>TRBV21-1|-|-|17|TRBJ2-4
CASSKAPGQLAKNIQYF
TGTGCCAGCAGCAAAGCACCGGGACAGCTAGCCAAAAACATTCAGTACTTC
>TRBV27|few|-|15|TRBJ1-2
CASSLKGRGDYGYTF
TGTGCCAGCAGTTTAAAGGGTCGGGGTGACTATGGCTACACCTTC
>TRBV11-1|few|TRBD1|20|TRBJ1-4
CASSLPRTGGDGATNEKLFF
TGTGCCAGCAGCTTACCCAGGACAGGGGGCGATGGGGCAACTAATGAAAAACTGTTTTTT
>TRBV5-6|many|-|14|TRBJ1-1
CASSLGQWGMEMFF
TGTGCCAGCAGCTTGGGGCAATGGGGGATGGAGATGTTCTTT
>TRBV5-1|many|-|17|TRBJ2-5
CASSLARLDPYQETQYF
TGCGCCAGCAGCTTGGCCAGACTAGACCCATACCAAGAGACCCAGTACTTC
>TRBV27|few|TRBD1|14|TRBJ2-1
CASSLKDRGVEQFF
TGTGCCAGCAGTTTAAAGGACAGGGGCGTTGAGCAGTTCTTC
>TRBV6-2/TRBV6-3|many|-|13|TRBJ2-5
CASSYSSKETQYF
TGTGCCAGCAGTTACTCGAGCAAAGAGACCCAGTACTTC
>TRBV12-3/TRBV12-4|few|TRBD1|16|TRBJ2-5
CASSSRPTGGVETQYF
TGTGCCAGCAGTTCACGCCCGACAGGGGGCGTCGAGACCCAGTACTTC
>TRBV4-2|few|TRBD1|14|TRBJ1-2
CASSHAGQAASYTF
TGTGCCAGCAGCCATGCAGGACAGGCGGCTAGCTACACCTTC
>TRBV12-3/TRBV12-4|many|-|17|TRBJ2-2
CASSLFWAFVNTGELFF
TGTGCCAGCAGTTTATTCTGGGCTTTCGTGAACACCGGGGAGCTGTTTTTT